Listed here are 24 T cell receptor beta chains from one sample, sequenced in a study of T cell responses to AZD1222 COVID-19 vaccine. Libraries were prepared by immunoSEQ multiplex PCR; TCRdb keeps only in-frame clonotypes and omits some of them. Of fewer than 110,000 clones in the sample, 75% to 95% were seen once. The sequenced sample was peripheral blood, obtained 28 days after the second AZD1222 dose. These receptors originate from an adult who received the AZD1222 COVID-19 vaccine.

V gene TRBV6-5 combines with J gene TRBJ1-1; D is unresolved. Trimming took 2 bases from V and 1 from J, leaving 5 bases between them. The CDR3 consists of 13 residues. Germline V gene lookup returns CDR1 MNHEY and CDR2 SVGAGI. CDR3 DNA sequence: TGTGCCAGCAGTTACACCGCGAACACTGAAGCTTTCTTT. It specifies CASSYTANTEAFF.

The gene calls are TRBV4-3 and TRBJ2-1; the match to TRBD2 covers 10 bases. V lost 0 bases and J lost 3; bases outside the gene matches: 5. This CDR3 has 17 residues. Germline V gene sequence: CDR1 LGHNA, CDR2 YSLEER. CDR3 protein: CASSQEGAGGIYNEQFF. The CDR3 DNA is TGCGCCAGCAGCCAAGAGGGAGCGGGAGGGATCTACAATGAGCAGTTCTTC.

V is TRBV11-2 and J is TRBJ1-5; the D gene is possibly TRBD1 (5 bases). This CDR3 contains 14 residues. The germline V gene has CDR1 SGHAT and CDR2 FQNNGV. Trimming shortened V by 5 bases and J by 5 bases, and 13 bases separated the two germline ends. CDR3 loop: CASSPGHGYQPQHF. The CDR3 DNA reads as TGTGCCAGCAGCCCCGGACACGGTTATCAGCCCCAGCATTTT.

V and J are TRBV7-2 and TRBJ2-5; no definite D call. CDR1 is SGHTA and CDR2 is FQGNSA in the germline V gene. V was pared by 0 bases and J by 2 bases, with 10 bases between. CDR3 size: 15 residues. The CDR3 DNA is TGTGCCAGCAGCTTAGCCCGGATACGACAAGAGACCCAGTACTTC. Translated, it gives CASSLARIRQETQYF.

The CDR3: CASSVGLLRADQYF. CDR3 sequence (DNA): TGTGCCAGCAGCGTAGGGCTCCTGAGGGCCGACCAGTACTTC. This sequence joins TRBV9 and TRBJ2-5; TRBD2 is a possible D gene (5 bases). Germline V gene lookup returns CDR1 SGDLS and CDR2 YYNGEE. The V gene lost 0 bases and the J gene lost 10 bases, with 16 bases spanning the gap. There are 14 residues in the CDR3. Based on the CDR3 plus reference TRBV9 and TRBJ2-5, the full variable domain is DSGVTQTPKHLITATGQRVTLRCSPRSGDLSVYWYQQSLDQGLQFLIQYYNGEERAKGNILERFSAQQFPDLHSELNLSSLELGDSALYFCASSVGLLRADQYFGPGTRLLVL.

The chain is built from TRBV6-5 and TRBJ1-5, with 11 bases that match TRBD1. Germline V gives CDR1 MNHEY, CDR2 SVGAGI. With 4 bases clipped from V and 6 bases from J, the junction kept 5 bases outside the gene matches. The CDR3 extends over 15 amino acids. The CDR3 protein is CASSLGQGAIQPQHF. CDR3 nucleotides: TGTGCCAGCAGTTTAGGACAGGGGGCGATTCAGCCCCAGCATTTT.

The chain recombines TRBV28 with TRBJ1-1; 8 positions agree with TRBD1. CDR3 length: 15 residues. V was clipped by 2 bases and J by 11 bases; unmatched bases: 13. Germline-derived CDR1 and CDR2 are MDHEN and SYDVKM. DNA for the CDR3: TGTGCCAGCAGTTTAGGAAGGCAGGGGGCGCGTGGGGCTTTCTTT. This sequence encodes CASSLGRQGARGAFF.

This clone was counted a single time. V is TRBV5-6 and J is TRBJ2-1; 8 bases line up with TRBD2. This CDR3 spans 16 amino acids. Germline V gene sequence: CDR1 SGHDT, CDR2 YYEEEE. J lost 1 base, V lost 3 bases, and 6 bases had no gene match. This CDR3 reads CASSWSGSRSYNEQFF. CDR3 in DNA: TGTGCCAGCAGCTGGAGCGGGAGTAGGTCCTACAATGAGCAGTTCTTC.

CDR3 nucleotides: TGTGCCAGCAGTGCTGGGACTCATAACTATGGCTACACCTTC. This encodes CASSAGTHNYGYTF. The chain carries TRBV2 and TRBJ1-2, with TRBD1 as a possible D gene (5 bases). The V end was cut by 4 bases, the J end by 1 base, with 10 bases between. Germline V gene data show CDR1 as SNHLY and CDR2 as FYNNEI. The CDR3 contains 14 residues.

This sequence joins TRBV6-4 and TRBJ2-3, with TRBD2 identical over 9 bases. J was trimmed by 4 bases and V by 0 bases; bases with no gene match: 5. Germline CDR1 MRHNA, CDR2 SNTAGT. The CDR3 consists of 16 residues. The CDR3 protein is CASSDSGLARADTQYF. The CDR3 DNA follows: TGTGCCAGCAGTGACTCGGGACTAGCAAGGGCAGATACGCAGTATTTT.

This clone was counted between two and nine times. The chain combines TRBV2 with TRBJ2-5, with D perhaps matching TRBD1 (5 bases). V was shortened by 5 bases and J by 5 bases, with 12 bases between the two germline ends. The CDR3 runs to 13 residues. CDR1 is SNHLY, CDR2 FYNNEI, per germline. CDR3 in DNA: TGTGCCAGCAGTAAAGGGGCAAGGGAGACCCAGTACTTC. This codes for CASSKGARETQYF.

The genes are TRBV4-3 and TRBJ1-1, with D unresolved. Trimming removed 4 bases from V and 4 bases from J, with 13 bases in between. Germline V gene sequence: CDR1 LGHNA, CDR2 YSLEER. This CDR3 region has 14 residues. This chain's CDR3 is CASSPRPGSTEAFF. The CDR3 coding sequence is TGCGCCAGCAGCCCACGACCGGGAAGCACTGAAGCTTTCTTT.

The rearrangement uses TRBV4-1 and TRBJ2-5, with no clear D. The CDR3 runs to 15 residues. Germline CDR1 and CDR2: MGHRA and YSYEKL. Trimming left V 0 bases short and J 1 base short, with 9 bases between. DNA for the CDR3: TGCGCCAGCAGCCAAGAGTCCCGGGTCCAAGAGACCCAGTACTTC. The encoded protein is CASSQESRVQETQYF.

This chain uses TRBV3-1 (or the pseudogene TRBV3-2) with TRBJ2-5; a possible D gene is TRBD2 (5 bases). The CDR3 loop spans 11 amino acids. Germline V gene data show CDR1 as LGHDT and CDR2 as YNNKEL (reference sequence). Trimming pared 3 bases from V and 13 bases from J, leaving 12 bases between. The CDR3 loop reads CASSHTSSWYF. The CDR3 nucleotides are TGTGCCAGCAGCCACACTAGTTCGTGGTACTTC.

This chain joins TRBV29-1 and TRBJ1-1; perhaps TRBD1 as D (5 bases). Germline-derived CDR1 and CDR2 are SQVTM and ANQGSEA. V dropped 5 bases and J dropped 8 bases, with 9 bases sitting between them. This CDR3 is built from 10 residues. CDR3 bases: TGCAGCGTTAACAGGTGGGAAGCTTTCTTT. Translated, it gives CSVNRWEAFF.

J is TRBJ2-5 and V is TRBV29-1; tentative D call: TRBD2 (6 bases). V gave up 4 bases and J gave up 1 base, with 16 bases separating them. Germline V gives CDR1 SQVTM, CDR2 ANQGSEA. The CDR3 extends over 15 amino acids. CDR3 sequence reads: CSVGRRGKTQETQYF. The CDR3 bases are TGCAGCGTTGGGAGGCGGGGAAAGACCCAAGAGACCCAGTACTTC.

The V gene is TRBV5-6, the J gene TRBJ2-1; TRBD2 might be the D (5 bases). V was cut by 5 bases and J by 6 bases, with 15 bases left in between. CDR1 and CDR2 from the germline V gene are SGHDT and YYEEEE. The CDR3 covers 14 residues. CDR3 loop: CASSAGAYRNEQFF. The CDR3 DNA sequence: TGTGCCAGCAGTGCGGGCGCCTACCGCAATGAGCAGTTCTTC.

The chain combines TRBV6-5 with TRBJ2-1, with D maybe TRBD2 (5 bases). This CDR3 has 15 amino acids. Trimming took 6 bases from V and 0 from J, leaving 12 bases between them. Germline V gene lookup returns CDR1 MNHEY and CDR2 SVGAGI. The CDR3 DNA reads as TGTGCCAGCAGCCCAGACTACCTCTCCTACAATGAGCAGTTCTTC. Its translation is CASSPDYLSYNEQFF.

The V gene is TRBV5-1, the J gene TRBJ2-1; D uncertain. V gave up 5 bases and J gave up 8 bases, with 17 bases separating them. Looked up from germline, CDR1 is SGHRS and CDR2 is YFSETQ. The CDR3 has 14 amino acids. CDR3 DNA sequence: TGCGCCAGCAGTTCCGTCATCGGGTCCGATGAGCAGTTCTTC. This gives the protein CASSSVIGSDEQFF.

This chain uses TRBV10-3 with TRBJ2-3; D gene ambiguous. The CDR3 is 11 amino acids. The V end lost 3 bases, the J end lost 4 bases, and 2 bases lay between the germline ends. Germline V CDR1 and CDR2: ENHRY, SYGVKD. Here the CDR3 DNA reads TGTGCCATCAGTGAATCAGATACGCAGTATTTT. This gives the protein CAISESDTQYF.

This clone was observed once. V and J are TRBV28 and TRBJ1-3; D unresolved. Per the germline V gene, CDR1 is MDHEN and CDR2 is SYDVKM. The CDR3 consists of 14 residues. Trimming stripped 6 bases from V and 0 bases from J, with 9 bases between. The CDR3 DNA sequence: TGTGCCAGCAGACCACATGGCTCTGGAAACACCATATATTTT. It codes for CASRPHGSGNTIYF.

The chain couples TRBV19 to TRBJ2-1; unclear D gene. V was cut by 6 bases and J by 3 bases, with 9 bases left in between. Per the germline V gene, CDR1 is LNHDA and CDR2 is SQIVND (reference sequence). CDR3 length: 13 residues. The CDR3: CASSLVSYNEQFF. CDR3 nucleotides: TGTGCCAGTAGCCTTGTAAGCTACAATGAGCAGTTCTTC.

The rearrangement joins TRBV4-1 to TRBJ1-1; D is unresolved. V lost 3 bases, J lost 5 bases, and 13 bases lay in between. Germline-derived CDR1 and CDR2 are MGHRA and YSYEKL. CDR3 size: 14 residues. CDR3 loop: CASSHPIERTEAFF. Written as DNA, the CDR3 is TGCGCCAGCAGCCACCCCATCGAGAGGACTGAAGCTTTCTTT.

V and J are TRBV5-1 and TRBJ2-1; 9 nucleotides align to TRBD1. After removal of 4 bases from V and 6 bases from J, the junction contained 8 bases not matched to a gene. Germline values: CDR1 SGHRS, CDR2 YFSETQ. CDR3 length: 15 residues. The CDR3 sequence is CASSTGTGKTNEQFF. In nucleotides, the CDR3 is TGCGCCAGCAGCACCGGGACAGGGAAGACCAATGAGCAGTTCTTC. Looking up the rest from reference TRBV5-1 and TRBJ2-1 gives the full variable domain: KAGVTQTPRYLIKTRGQQVTLSCSPISGHRSVSWYQQTPGQGLQFLFEYFSETQRNKGNFPGRFSGRQFSNSRSEMNVSTLELGDSALYLCASSTGTGKTNEQFFGPGTRLTVL.